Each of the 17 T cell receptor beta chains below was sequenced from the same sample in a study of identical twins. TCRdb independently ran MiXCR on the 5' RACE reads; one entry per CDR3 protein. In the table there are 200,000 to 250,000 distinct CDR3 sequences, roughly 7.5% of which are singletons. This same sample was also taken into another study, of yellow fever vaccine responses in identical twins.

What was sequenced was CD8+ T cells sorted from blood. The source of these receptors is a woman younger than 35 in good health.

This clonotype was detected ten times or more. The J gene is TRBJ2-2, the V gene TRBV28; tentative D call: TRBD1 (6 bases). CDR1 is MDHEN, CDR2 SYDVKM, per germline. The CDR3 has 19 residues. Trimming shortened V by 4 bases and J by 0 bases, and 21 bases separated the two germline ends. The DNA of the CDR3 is TGTGCCAGCAGTTCAAATTGGATGGGACACCCCGCGAACACCGGGGAGCTGTTTTTT. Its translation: CASSSNWMGHPANTGELFF.

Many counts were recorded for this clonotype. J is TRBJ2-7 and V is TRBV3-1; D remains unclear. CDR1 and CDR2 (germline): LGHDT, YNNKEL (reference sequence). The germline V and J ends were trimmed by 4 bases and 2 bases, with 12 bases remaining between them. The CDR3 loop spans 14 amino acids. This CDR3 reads CASSPAPSTYEQYV. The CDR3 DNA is TGTGCCAGCAGCCCGGCACCGAGTACCTACGAGCAGTACGTC.

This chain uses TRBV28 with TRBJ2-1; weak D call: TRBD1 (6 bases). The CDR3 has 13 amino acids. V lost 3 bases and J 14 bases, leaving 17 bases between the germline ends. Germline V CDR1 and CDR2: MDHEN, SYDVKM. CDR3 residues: CASSLGSRQAEFF. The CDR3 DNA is TGTGCCAGCAGTTTGGGGTCGAGACAGGCGGAGTTCTTC.

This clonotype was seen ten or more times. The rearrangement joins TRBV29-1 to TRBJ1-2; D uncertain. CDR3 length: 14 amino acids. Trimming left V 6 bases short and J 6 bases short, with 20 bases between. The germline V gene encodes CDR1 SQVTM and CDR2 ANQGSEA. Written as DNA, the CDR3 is TGCAGCGTGGGTTCCGACTCCCGTCCTGATGGCTACACCTTC. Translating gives CSVGSDSRPDGYTF.

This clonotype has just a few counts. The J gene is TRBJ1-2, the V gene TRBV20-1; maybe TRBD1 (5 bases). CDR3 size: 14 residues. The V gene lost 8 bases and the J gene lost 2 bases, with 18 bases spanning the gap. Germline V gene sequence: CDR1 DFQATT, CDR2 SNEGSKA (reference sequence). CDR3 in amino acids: CSHTTQRGNYGYTF. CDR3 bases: TGCAGTCACACCACCCAAAGGGGCAACTATGGCTACACCTTC.

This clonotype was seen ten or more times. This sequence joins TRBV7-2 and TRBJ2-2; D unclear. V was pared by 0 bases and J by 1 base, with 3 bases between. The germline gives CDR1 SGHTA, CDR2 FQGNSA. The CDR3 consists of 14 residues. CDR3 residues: CASSLALNTGELFF. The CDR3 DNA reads TGTGCCAGCAGCTTAGCCTTGAACACCGGGGAGCTGTTTTTT.

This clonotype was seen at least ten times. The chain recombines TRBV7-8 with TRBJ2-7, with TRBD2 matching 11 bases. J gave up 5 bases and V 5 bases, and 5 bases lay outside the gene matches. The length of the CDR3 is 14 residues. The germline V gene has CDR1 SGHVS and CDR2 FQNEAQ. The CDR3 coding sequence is TGTGCCAGCAGCGTAGGGACTAGCGGCCACGAGCAGTACGTC. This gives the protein CASSVGTSGHEQYV.

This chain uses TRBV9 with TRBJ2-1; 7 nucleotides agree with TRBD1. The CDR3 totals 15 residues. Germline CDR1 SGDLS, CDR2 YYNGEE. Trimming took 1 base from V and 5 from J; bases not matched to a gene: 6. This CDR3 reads CASSVLQGWNNEQFF. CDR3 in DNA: TGTGCCAGCAGCGTATTACAGGGGTGGAACAATGAGCAGTTCTTC.

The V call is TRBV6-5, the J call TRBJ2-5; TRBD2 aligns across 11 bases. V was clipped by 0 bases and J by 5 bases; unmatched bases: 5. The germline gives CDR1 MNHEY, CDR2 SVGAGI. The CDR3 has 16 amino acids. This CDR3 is CASSYSLAGGRETQYF. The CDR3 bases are TGTGCCAGCAGTTACTCCCTAGCGGGAGGTCGTGAGACCCAGTACTTC.

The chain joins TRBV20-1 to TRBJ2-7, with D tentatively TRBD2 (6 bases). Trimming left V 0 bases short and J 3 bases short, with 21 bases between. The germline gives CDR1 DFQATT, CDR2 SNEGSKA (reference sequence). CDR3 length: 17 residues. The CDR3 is CSAREGGAATRLYEQYF. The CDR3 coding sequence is TGCAGTGCTAGAGAGGGAGGAGCGGCTACACGCCTCTACGAGCAGTACTTC.

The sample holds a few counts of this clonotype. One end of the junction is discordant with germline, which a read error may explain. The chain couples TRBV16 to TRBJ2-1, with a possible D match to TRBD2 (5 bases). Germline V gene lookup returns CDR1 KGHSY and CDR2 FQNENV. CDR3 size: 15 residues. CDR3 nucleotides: TGTGCCAGCAGCCAGTTGGGAGAGTCCTACAATAAGCAGTTCTTC. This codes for CASSQLGESYNKQFF.

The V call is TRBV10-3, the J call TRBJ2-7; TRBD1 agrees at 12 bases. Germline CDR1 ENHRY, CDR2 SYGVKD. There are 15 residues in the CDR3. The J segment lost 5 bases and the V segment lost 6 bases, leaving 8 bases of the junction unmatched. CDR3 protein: CAIRAGTGGLNEQYF. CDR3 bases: TGTGCCATCAGGGCCGGGACAGGGGGCCTCAACGAGCAGTACTTC.

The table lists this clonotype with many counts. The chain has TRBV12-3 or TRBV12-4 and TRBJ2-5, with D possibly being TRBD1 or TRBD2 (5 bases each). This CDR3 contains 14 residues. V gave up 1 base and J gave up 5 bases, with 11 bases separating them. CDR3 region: CASSLGDPGETQYF. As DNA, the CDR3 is TGTGCCAGCAGTTTAGGGGACCCCGGGGAGACCCAGTACTTC.

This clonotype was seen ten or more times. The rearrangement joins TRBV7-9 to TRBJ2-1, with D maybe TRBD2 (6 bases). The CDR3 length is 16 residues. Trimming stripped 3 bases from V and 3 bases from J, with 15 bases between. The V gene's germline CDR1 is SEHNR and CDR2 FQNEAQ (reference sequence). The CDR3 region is CASSFPGESIYNEQFF. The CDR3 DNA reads TGTGCCAGCAGCTTTCCGGGGGAGAGTATCTACAATGAGCAGTTCTTC.

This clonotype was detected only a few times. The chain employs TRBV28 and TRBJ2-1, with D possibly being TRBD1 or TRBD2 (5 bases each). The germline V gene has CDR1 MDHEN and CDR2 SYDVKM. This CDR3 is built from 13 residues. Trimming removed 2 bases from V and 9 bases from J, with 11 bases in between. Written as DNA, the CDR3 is TGTGCCAGCAGTTTACGGGGCGAAAGTGAGCAGTTCTTC. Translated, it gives CASSLRGESEQFF. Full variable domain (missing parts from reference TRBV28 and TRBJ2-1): DVKVTQSSRYLVKRTGEKVFLECVQDMDHENMFWYRQDPGLGLRLIYFSYDVKMKEKGDIPEGYSVSREKKERFSLILESASTNQTSMYLCASSLRGESEQFFGPGTRLTVL.

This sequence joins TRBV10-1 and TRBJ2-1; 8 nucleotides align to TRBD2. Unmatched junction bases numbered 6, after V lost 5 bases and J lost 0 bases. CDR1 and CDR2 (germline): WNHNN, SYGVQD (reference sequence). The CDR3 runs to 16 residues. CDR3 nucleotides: TGCGCCAGCAGTCCACTAGCGGCCAGCTCCTACAATGAGCAGTTCTTC. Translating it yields CASSPLAASSYNEQFF.

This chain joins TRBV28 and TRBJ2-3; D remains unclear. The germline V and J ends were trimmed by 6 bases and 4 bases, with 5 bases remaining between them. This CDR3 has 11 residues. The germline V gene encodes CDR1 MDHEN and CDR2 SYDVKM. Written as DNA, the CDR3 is TGTGCCAGCAGCTCGGCAGATACGCAGTATTTT. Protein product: CASSSADTQYF. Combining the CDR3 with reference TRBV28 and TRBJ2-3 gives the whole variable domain DVKVTQSSRYLVKRTGEKVFLECVQDMDHENMFWYRQDPGLGLRLIYFSYDVKMKEKGDIPEGYSVSREKKERFSLILESASTNQTSMYLCASSSADTQYFGPGTRLTVL.